This TCR beta chain comes out of a study of control samples from healthy donors and cancer patients. This CDR3 has 16 amino acids. From germline, CDR1 is SEHNR and CDR2 FQNEAQ (reference sequence). The ends lost 1 base at V and 2 bases at J; junction bases unmatched: 4. This clone was seen a single time. Profiling relied on immunoSEQ multiplex PCR, and the TCRdb table lists in-frame clones only, not all of them. Of 70,000 to 80,000 clones in the sample, over 65% are singletons; the top ten hold about 16%. The sequencing sample was made of blood. This sequence joins TRBV7-9 and TRBJ2-2; 7 bases are a match to TRBD1. This clonotype originated in a man between 45 and 60 years old in good health. The CDR3: CASSLGTGDNTGELFF. The CDR3 DNA is TGTGCCAGCAGCTTAGGAACAGGGGACAACACCGGGGAGCTGTTTTTT.